This T cell receptor beta chain emerged from a study of control samples from healthy donors and cancer patients. Sequenced by immunoSEQ multiplex PCR; TCRdb stores in-frame clones only, minus some. The sample has 6,000 to 8,000 clones; approximately 83% are singletons. The CDR3 has 14 amino acids. CDR1 SGHTA and CDR2 FQGTGA come from the germline V gene. The V gene lost 6 bases and the J gene lost 4 bases, with 15 bases spanning the gap. Sequencing used formalin-fixed, paraffin-embedded tissue. The receptor was isolated from a male donor with melanoma. V and J are TRBV7-3 and TRBJ1-2; tentative D call: TRBD1 (5 bases). CDR3 sequence reads: CASSQGSSPYGYTF. The CDR3 DNA reads as TGTGCCAGCAGTCAGGGTAGTAGTCCCTATGGCTACACCTTC.